This record looks at one TCR beta chain sequence and its context. Its antigen is unknown. This record belongs to a study of OX40 agonist ivuxolimab in advanced cancers. Study results and caveats: Fewer expanded clones were found on average in CD4+ than in CD8+ T cells.

Sequencing used immunoSEQ multiplex PCR; TCRdb keeps in-frame clones, though not all of them. Here the sample spans about 110,000 clones, approximately 90% being singletons. This CDR3 is built from 11 residues. CDR1 is SQVTM, CDR2 ANQGSEA, per germline. V was shortened by 8 bases and J by 8 bases, with 13 bases between the two germline ends. This chain links TRBV29-1 with TRBJ2-1; D perhaps matches TRBD1 (5 bases). The sample consisted of CD4+ or CD8+ T cells sorted from blood, taken in a trial of the OX40 agonist ivuxolimab. The clonotype originates from an adult with an advanced solid tumor such as melanoma, head and neck, liver or kidney cancer. The CDR3 is CSSTDGDEQFF. The DNA of the CDR3 is TGCAGCTCGACAGATGGGGATGAGCAGTTCTTC.